The 24 T cell receptor beta chains listed next were all sequenced from one sample in a study of CD8+ T cells in alopecia areata. As to treatment: oral pan-JAK inhibitor, 5-10 mg twice daily. RNA extraction was followed by reverse transcription into cDNA, which acted as the sequencing template. Only in-frame clones appear in the TCRdb table, and some are missing; sequencing was by immunoSEQ multiplex PCR. The sample lists more than 150,000 clones, approximately 50% occurring once. Sequencing was performed on CD8+ T cells sorted from blood, taken around week 53, from a patient treated with tofacitinib. Source of these receptors: a human donor with alopecia areata.

V is TRBV7-8 and J is TRBJ2-7; 11 positions match TRBD2. The CDR3 runs 16 residues. Germline V gene data show CDR1 as SGHVS and CDR2 as FQNEAQ. J gave up 1 base and V 3 bases, and 5 bases lay outside the gene matches. CDR3 coding DNA: TGTGCCAGCAGCTTTTTGACTAGCGGGGAATCCTACGAGCAGTACTTC. Its translation: CASSFLTSGESYEQYF.

This clone was detected many times. V and J are TRBV4-2 and TRBJ2-7; the D gene is possibly TRBD1 (5 bases). Trimming took 1 base from V and 6 from J, leaving 10 bases between them. In germline, CDR1 is LGHNA, CDR2 YNFKEQ. CDR3 length: 13 amino acids. The CDR3 DNA follows: TGTGCCAGCAGCCAAGGCGAGACAGCCGAGCAGTACTTC. Amino acid sequence: CASSQGETAEQYF.

The J gene is TRBJ2-3, the V gene TRBV10-3; D might be TRBD1 or TRBD2, each matching 6 bases. The CDR3 loop spans 15 amino acids. Germline V gene lookup returns CDR1 ENHRY and CDR2 SYGVKD. V lost 6 bases to trimming and J lost 3 bases, with 16 bases between them. The CDR3 sequence is CAISEGGMRTDTQYF. CDR3 nucleotide sequence: TGTGCCATCAGCGAGGGGGGTATGAGGACAGATACGCAGTATTTT.

The chain uses TRBV2 and TRBJ1-6; tentatively, D is TRBD1 (5 bases). Germline CDR1 reads SNHLY; CDR2 reads FYNNEI. V was shortened by 2 bases and J by 0 bases, with 8 bases between the two germline ends. The CDR3 extends over 16 amino acids. CDR3 protein: CASSEWQGSYNSPLHF. The CDR3, as DNA: TGTGCCAGCAGTGAATGGCAGGGCTCCTATAATTCACCCCTCCACTTT.

There are a few counts of this clone. The chain links TRBV19 to TRBJ1-2, with D uncertain. The CDR3 totals 16 residues. CDR1 LNHDA and CDR2 SQIVND come from the germline V gene (reference sequence). V was pared by 7 bases and J by 4 bases, with 22 bases between. The CDR3 sequence is CASTSGITPSLYGYTF. CDR3 bases: TGTGCCAGTACCTCCGGGATCACCCCTTCCCTCTATGGCTACACCTTC. Drawing the rest from reference TRBV19 and TRBJ1-2, the complete variable domain is DGGITQSPKYLFRKEGQNVTLSCEQNLNHDAMYWYRQDPGQGLRLIYYSQIVNDFQKGDIAEGYSVSREKKESFPLTVTSAQKNPTAFYLCASTSGITPSLYGYTFGSGTRLTVV.

V is TRBV7-6 and J is TRBJ2-3; D not certain. Germline loops: CDR1 SGHVS, CDR2 FNYEAQ. V lost 6 bases and J lost 1, with 11 bases in between. The CDR3 is 14 residues long. The CDR3 protein is CASSYQTGTDTQYF. CDR3 sequence (DNA): TGTGCCAGCAGTTATCAAACGGGCACAGATACGCAGTATTTT.

This clone appeared a few times. This chain links TRBV29-1 with TRBJ1-2; no firm D call. Germline loops: CDR1 SQVTM, CDR2 ANQGSEA. CDR3 length: 13 residues. The ends were cut back, 7 bases at V and 0 bases at J, with 12 bases in the middle. In DNA, the CDR3 is TGCAGCGCTCGGACGGGAGCTAACTATGGCTACACCTTC. It specifies CSARTGANYGYTF. Filled out from reference TRBV29-1 and TRBJ1-2, the complete variable domain reads SAVISQKPSRDICQRGTSLTIQCQVDSQVTMMFWYRQQPGQSLTLIATANQGSEATYESGFVIDKFPISRPNLTFSTLTVSNMSPEDSSIYLCSARTGANYGYTFGSGTRLTVV.

The chain employs TRBV20-1 and TRBJ2-1; D remains unclear. This CDR3 region has 11 residues. Germline V lookup: CDR1 DFQATT, CDR2 SNEGSKA (reference sequence). The germline V and J ends were trimmed by 6 bases and 9 bases, with 12 bases remaining between them. In DNA form, the CDR3 reads TGCAGTGCGGAGAGAGCCCGTGAGCAGTTCTTC. This codes for CSAERAREQFF.

The V and J genes are TRBV25-1 and TRBJ1-4, with D perhaps matching TRBD1 (5 bases). Germline assignment: CDR1 MGHDK and CDR2 SYGVNS. V was clipped by 3 bases and J by 7 bases, with 9 bases between them. There are 13 residues in the CDR3. The CDR3 DNA is TGTGCCAGCAGTGATCAGGGACCTGAAAAACTGTTTTTT. As protein: CASSDQGPEKLFF. The whole variable domain, remainder taken from reference TRBV25-1 and TRBJ1-4, is EADIYQTPRYLVIGTGKKITLECSQTMGHDKMYWYQQDPGMELHLIHYSYGVNSTEKGDLSSESTVSRIRTEHFPLTLESARPSHTSQYLCASSDQGPEKLFFGSGTQLSVL.

The CDR3 sequence is CASRRLGDNEQFF. CDR3 nucleotide sequence: TGTGCCAGCAGAAGACTAGGGGACAATGAGCAGTTCTTC. The rearrangement links TRBV9 to TRBJ2-1; possible D gene TRBD2, 6 bases. Germline lookup yields CDR1 SGDLS and CDR2 YYNGEE. Trimming took off 5 bases at V and 5 bases at J, with 11 bases between the two ends. There are 13 residues in the CDR3.

A few counts support this clone. The chain joins TRBV5-6 to TRBJ2-1; perhaps D is TRBD1 or TRBD2 (5 bases each). With 7 bases removed from V and 8 bases from J, the gap between germline ends came to 10 bases. Per the germline V gene, CDR1 is SGHDT and CDR2 is YYEEEE. This CDR3 comprises 11 residues. CDR3 in DNA: TGTGCCAGCCAGGGACCGGATGAGCAGTTCTTC. As protein: CASQGPDEQFF.

This clone was counted between two and nine times. This chain uses TRBV7-9 with TRBJ2-3; 8 nucleotides align to TRBD2. After removal of 2 bases from V and 5 bases from J, the junction contained 3 bases not matched to a gene. Germline V gene data show CDR1 as SEHNR and CDR2 as FQNEAQ (reference sequence). The CDR3 contains 14 residues. CDR3: CASSLSLAGDTQYF. The DNA for the CDR3 is TGTGCCAGCAGCTTATCTCTAGCGGGAGATACGCAGTATTTT.

The V and J genes are TRBV27 and TRBJ1-6, with D tentatively TRBD1 (5 bases). The germline CDR1 and CDR2 sequences are MNHEY and SMNVEV (reference sequence). CDR3 length: 17 residues. V lost 6 bases to trimming and J lost 0 bases, with 15 bases between them. In DNA form, the CDR3 reads TGTGCCAGCAGGAGGGACTTGGGGGGCTCCTATAATTCACCCCTCCACTTT. It translates to CASRRDLGGSYNSPLHF.

CDR3 amino acids: CAWTPDLNEKLFF. The CDR3 nucleotides read TGTGCCTGGACTCCGGACCTGAATGAAAAACTGTTTTTT. The chain links TRBV30 to TRBJ1-4; no clear D gene. Germline CDR1 and CDR2: GTSNPN and SVGIG (reference sequence). V was pared by 4 bases and J by 5 bases, with 11 bases between. The length of the CDR3 is 13 residues. Full variable domain (remainder filled in from reference TRBV30 and TRBJ1-4): SQTIHQWPATLVQPVGSPLSLECTVEGTSNPNLYWYRQAAGRGLQLLFYSVGIGQISSEVPQNLSASRPQDRQFILSSKKLLLSDSGFYLCAWTPDLNEKLFFGSGTQLSVL.

The CDR3 sequence: CASSEGTGYSNQPQHF. The CDR3 nucleotides read TGTGCCAGCAGTGAAGGCACAGGGTATAGCAATCAGCCCCAGCATTTT. V gene TRBV6-1 combines with J gene TRBJ1-5, with a possible D match to TRBD1 (6 bases). Trimming removed 1 base from V and 0 bases from J, with 10 bases in between. CDR1 is MNHNS and CDR2 is SASEGT in the germline V gene. This CDR3 region has 16 residues.

The sample holds a few counts of this clone. The chain is built from TRBV4-1 and TRBJ1-5; D ambiguous. The CDR3 is 15 residues long. Germline CDR1 and CDR2: MGHRA and YSYEKL. V lost 0 bases, J lost 1 base, and 7 bases lay in between. CDR3 region: CASSQDWESNQPQHF. Written as DNA, the CDR3 is TGCGCCAGCAGCCAAGATTGGGAGAGCAATCAGCCCCAGCATTTT.

The sample holds a few counts of this clone. The chain is built from TRBV13 and TRBJ2-1; TRBD1 aligns across 8 bases. In germline, CDR1 is PRHDT, CDR2 FYEKMQ (reference sequence). CDR3 length: 14 amino acids. V dropped 5 bases and J dropped 8; count of bases not matched to a gene: 8. CDR3 in amino acids: CASSPQTGEHEQFF. DNA of the CDR3: TGTGCCAGCAGCCCCCAGACAGGGGAGCATGAGCAGTTCTTC.

This chain links TRBV5-6 with TRBJ2-5; possibly TRBD2 for D (6 bases). CDR3 length: 13 residues. CDR1 and CDR2 from the germline V gene are SGHDT and YYEEEE. The V and J ends lost 4 bases and 2 bases respectively, with 9 bases between them. The CDR3 coding sequence is TGTGCCAGCAGCGCGGGGATACAAGAGACCCAGTACTTC. Amino acids: CASSAGIQETQYF. Supplemented by reference TRBV5-6 and TRBJ2-5, the full variable domain reads DAGVTQSPTHLIKTRGQQVTLRCSPKSGHDTVSWYQQALGQGPQFIFQYYEEEERQRGNFPDRFSGHQFPNYSSELNVNALLLGDSALYLCASSAGIQETQYFGPGTRLLVL.

The chain recombines TRBV9 with TRBJ1-1; D is unclear. V dropped 2 bases and J dropped 4 bases, with 9 bases sitting between them. This CDR3 contains 13 residues. The germline V gene encodes CDR1 SGDLS and CDR2 YYNGEE. The CDR3 reads CASSVGSGTEAFF. CDR3 coding DNA: TGTGCCAGCAGCGTGGGCAGCGGCACTGAAGCTTTCTTT.

The J gene is TRBJ2-2, the V gene TRBV11-2, with D perhaps given as TRBD1 or TRBD2 (5 bases each). The CDR3 spans 15 residues. Germline V gene data show CDR1 as SGHAT and CDR2 as FQNNGV. V gave up 4 bases and J gave up 4 bases, with 13 bases separating them. In nucleotides, the CDR3 is TGTGCCAGCAGCTCGGGACGGCCGAGCACCGGGGAGCTGTTTTTT. Protein product: CASSSGRPSTGELFF.

The rearrangement joins TRBV30 to TRBJ1-6; no firm D call. Germline assignment: CDR1 GTSNPN and CDR2 SVGIG (reference sequence). Between the trimmed V and J ends, which lost 5 bases and 7 bases, there was a span of 12 bases. This CDR3 spans 13 amino acids. The CDR3 here is CAWGGRANSPLHF. In DNA, the CDR3 is TGTGCCTGGGGTGGACGGGCAAATTCACCCCTCCACTTT.

The chain joins TRBV6-5 to TRBJ2-1; TRBD2 might be the D (6 bases). Germline values: CDR1 MNHEY, CDR2 SVGAGI. This CDR3 has 16 residues. V lost 0 bases to trimming and J lost 6 bases, with 15 bases between them. CDR3 sequence reads: CASSYSAGEAANEQFF. The CDR3 coding sequence is TGTGCCAGCAGTTACTCGGCCGGGGAGGCCGCCAATGAGCAGTTCTTC.

This chain links TRBV14 with TRBJ2-1; D gene unclear. With 0 bases removed from V and 8 bases from J, the gap between germline ends came to 17 bases. This CDR3 contains 16 residues. Germline values: CDR1 SGHDN, CDR2 FVKESK. The CDR3 nucleotides are TGTGCCAGCAGCCAAGATCTTGATGGTAGTTTCGATGAGCAGTTCTTC. This encodes CASSQDLDGSFDEQFF.

V gene TRBV5-4 combines with J gene TRBJ2-5; D uncertain. V was shortened by 1 base and J by 5 bases, with 12 bases between the two germline ends. Germline loops: CDR1 SGHNT, CDR2 YYREEE (reference sequence). The CDR3 extends over 14 amino acids. CDR3 nucleotide sequence: TGTGCCAGCAGCTTGTATACTGGTGCGGAGACCCAGTACTTC. Residues: CASSLYTGAETQYF.